This entry concerns a single T cell receptor beta chain. This clonotype appeared a single time. What this receptor recognizes is not known. The record has no base qualities; no much larger clone is one base away. The approximately 39 donors, aged about 6 to 100 years, were systemically healthy Caucasian individuals from Russia. About 9.6 milliliters of peripheral blood were collected from each donor into EDTA-treated Vacutainer tubes. PBMCs were isolated by Ficoll-Paque density-gradient centrifugation, with at least 6 million obtained per sample. Trizol reagent was used to extract total RNA from the PBMCs, yielding at least 6 micrograms per sample. For every donor, flow cytometry on a PBMC aliquot measured the percentage of naive CD45RAhigh/CD27high T cells. The library was made by 5' RACE. The data were produced on an Illumina HiSeq 2500. A second PCR of roughly 6 to 11 cycles was run with a J-beta primer mix and a sample-barcoded 5' primer. A unique molecular identifier was introduced onto each TCR beta cDNA molecule by a template-switch 5' adaptor carrying 12 random nucleotides. At least 2.5 million CDR3-containing paired-end reads were obtained from each sample. All of the RNA was converted into first-strand cDNA using the Mint cDNA synthesis kit, with a TRBC-specific oligonucleotide serving as the primer. Following uracil-DNA glycosylase treatment, all cDNA underwent a first 18-cycle PCR with the universal primers M1SS and BC2_uni_R. In the authors' own workflow: For normalization, 1 million high-quality reads were randomly selected from each sample, with every read carrying a distinct molecular identifier. Instead of being binned into consensus sequences, reads that shared molecular identifiers were thrown out. MiTCR, with a Q25 quality threshold and the strictest error-elimination algorithm, was used for CDR3 identification, clonotype clustering and error correction. Lower-bound total TCR beta diversity was estimated with a nonparametric unseen species model using Euler transformation. The public reads were run again by TCRdb, first through fastp at Q25 and then through MiXCR, and only productive beta chains were kept. All rows with the same CDR3 protein become a single entry with the most common DNA and genes. None of the V and J calls come from the authors' own analysis; TCRdb made them. Across this sample there are 780,000 or so distinct CDR3 sequences, with 45% to 70% seen only once. Around 25% of the sample rests with the top ten.

These data are taken from a study of blood T cells in healthy people across ages (dated by TCRdb to between 2015 and 2017). Looking at the study overall: Template switching captured roughly one uniquely barcoded TCR beta cDNA molecule per two T cells in model experiments. Two additional independent replicas of 1 million unique cDNA reads from the same blood draw were analyzed for two donors (one aged 18 to 29 and one aged 80 or older). To track age-related changes in TCR beta repertoire diversity, the study relied on deep sequencing normalized with unique cDNA molecular identifiers. Donors of different ages were randomly distributed across sequencing lanes to avoid experimental bias. The donors were divided into four age groups: young (average roughly 17 years), middle-aged (about 39), aged (about 61) and long-lived (about 79). Overall study outcomes, separate from this receptor: There was a strong correlation between observed TCR beta diversity and the percentage of naive T cells measured by flow cytometry. Because profiling used bulk unsorted PBMCs, naive and antigen-experienced compartments could not be compared conclusively. Observed TCR beta diversity per million T cells fell roughly linearly with age, and a significant reduction was already apparent by age about 43. The CMV infection status of donors was not known, potentially confounding age-related changes in expanded clonotypes. Compared with the aged group, the long-lived group had more naive CD4+ T cells, fewer expanded clones and increased TCR diversity, suggesting age selection. Estimates of total diversity from one million sequenced T cells were regarded as lower bounds and underestimates.

The junction carries 14 bases between V and J, which are trimmed by 6 bases and 3 bases respectively. CDR1 and CDR2 are read off the germline V gene as SQVTM and ANQGSEA. Counted from cysteine to phenylalanine, this CDR3 has 13 amino acids. Here the CDR3 DNA is all that survives: 39 bases in frame from base 1. The sequence is built from TRBV29-1 and TRBJ1-2; TRBD1 could be the D gene, as 5 bases match. Sequences were obtained from blood. This TCR was sampled from a middle-aged man in good health. The CDR3 protein: CSVSGPGDYGYTF. The DNA is TGCAGCGTCTCAGGGCCTGGGGACTATGGCTACACCTTC.